Sequencing of this T cell receptor (beta chain) was carried out in a study of response to subunit inactivated influenza vaccine. TCRdb used MiXCR to reprocess the RT-PCR reads, holding one entry per CDR3 protein. Among roughly 790,000 distinct CDR3 sequences, roughly 20% were seen once, and the ten largest hold roughly 10%. The table lists this clonotype with a few counts. Germline V gene lookup returns CDR1 DFQATT and CDR2 SNEGSKA (reference sequence). The CDR3 runs to 13 residues. Trimming took off 0 bases at V and 3 bases at J, with 8 bases between the two ends. The chain combines TRBV20-1 with TRBJ1-2, with D possibly matching TRBD1 (6 bases). The source is a middle-aged man who received an inactivated influenza vaccine. The source was PBMCs from blood, collected 5 days after vaccination. Here the CDR3 DNA reads TGCAGTGCTAGAGATTGGACAGACTATGGCTACACCTTC. Its protein is CSARDWTDYGYTF.